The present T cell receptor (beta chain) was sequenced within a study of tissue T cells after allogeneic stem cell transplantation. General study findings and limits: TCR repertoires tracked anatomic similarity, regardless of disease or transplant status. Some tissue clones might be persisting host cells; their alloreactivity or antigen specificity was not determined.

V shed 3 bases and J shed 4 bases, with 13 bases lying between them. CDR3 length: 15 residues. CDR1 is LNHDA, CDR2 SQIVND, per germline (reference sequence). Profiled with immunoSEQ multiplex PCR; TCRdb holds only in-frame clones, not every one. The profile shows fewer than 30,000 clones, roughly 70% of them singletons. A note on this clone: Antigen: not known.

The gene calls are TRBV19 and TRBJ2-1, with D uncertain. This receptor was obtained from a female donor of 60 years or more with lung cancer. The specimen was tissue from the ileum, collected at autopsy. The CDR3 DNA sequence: TGTGCCAGTAGTATCCCCGGGCAGAGTTACAATGAGCAGTTCTTC. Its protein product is CASSIPGQSYNEQFF.